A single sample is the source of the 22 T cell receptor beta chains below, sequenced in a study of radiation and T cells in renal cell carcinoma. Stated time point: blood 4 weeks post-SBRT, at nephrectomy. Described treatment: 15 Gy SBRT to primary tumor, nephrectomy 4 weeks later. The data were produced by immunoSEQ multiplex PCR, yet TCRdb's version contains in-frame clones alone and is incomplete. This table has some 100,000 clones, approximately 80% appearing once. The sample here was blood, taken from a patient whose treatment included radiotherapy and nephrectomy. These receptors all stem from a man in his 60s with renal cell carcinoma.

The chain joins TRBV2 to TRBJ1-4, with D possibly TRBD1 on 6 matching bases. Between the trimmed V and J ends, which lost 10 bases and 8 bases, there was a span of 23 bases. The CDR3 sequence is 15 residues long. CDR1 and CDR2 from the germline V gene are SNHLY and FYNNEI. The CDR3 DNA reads TGTGCCACGCAAACAATTACAGGGTCGCGAGAAAAACTGTTTTTT. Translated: CATQTITGSREKLFF.

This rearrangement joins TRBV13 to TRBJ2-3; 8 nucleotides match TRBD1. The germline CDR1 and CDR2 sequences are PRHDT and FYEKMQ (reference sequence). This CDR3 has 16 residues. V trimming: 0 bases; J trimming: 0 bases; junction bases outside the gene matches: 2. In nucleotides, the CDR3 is TGTGCCAGCAGCTTAGGGACAGGGGCGAGCACAGATACGCAGTATTTT. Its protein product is CASSLGTGASTDTQYF. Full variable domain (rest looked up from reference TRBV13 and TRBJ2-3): AAGVIQSPRHLIKEKRETATLKCYPIPRHDTVYWYQQGPGQDPQFLISFYEKMQSDKGSIPDRFSAQQFSDYHSELNMSSLELGDSALYFCASSLGTGASTDTQYFGPGTRLTVL.

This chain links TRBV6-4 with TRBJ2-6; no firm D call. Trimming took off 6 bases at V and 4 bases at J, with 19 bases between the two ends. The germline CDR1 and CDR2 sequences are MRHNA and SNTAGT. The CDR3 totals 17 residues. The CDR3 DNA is TGTGCCAGCAGCCGGGCCTCCGAAAACTCCGGGGCCAACGTCCTGACTTTC. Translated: CASSRASENSGANVLTF.

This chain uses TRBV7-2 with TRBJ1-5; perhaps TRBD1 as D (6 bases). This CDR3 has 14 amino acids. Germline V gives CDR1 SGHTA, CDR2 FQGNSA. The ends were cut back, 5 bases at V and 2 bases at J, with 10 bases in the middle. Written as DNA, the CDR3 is TGTGCCAGCAGCCCAGCAGGGGGCAATCAGCCCCAGCATTTT. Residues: CASSPAGGNQPQHF.

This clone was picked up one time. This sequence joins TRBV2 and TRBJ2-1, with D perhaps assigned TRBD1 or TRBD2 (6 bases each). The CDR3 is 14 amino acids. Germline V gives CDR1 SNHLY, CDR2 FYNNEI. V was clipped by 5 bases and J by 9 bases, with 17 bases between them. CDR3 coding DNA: TGTGCCAGCAGTCAGAGGGCCAAGGGGGGTGAGCAGTTCTTC. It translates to CASSQRAKGGEQFF. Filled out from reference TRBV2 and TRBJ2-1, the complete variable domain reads EPEVTQTPSHQVTQMGQEVILRCVPISNHLYFYWYRQILGQKVEFLVSFYNNEISEKSEIFDDQFSVERPDGSNFTLKIRSTKLEDSAMYFCASSQRAKGGEQFFGPGTRLTVL.

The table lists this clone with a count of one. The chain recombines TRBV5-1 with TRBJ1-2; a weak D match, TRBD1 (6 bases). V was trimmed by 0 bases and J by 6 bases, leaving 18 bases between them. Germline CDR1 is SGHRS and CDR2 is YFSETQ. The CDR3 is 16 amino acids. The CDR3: CASSLDIVVGGDGYTF. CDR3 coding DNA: TGCGCCAGCAGCTTGGATATAGTAGTTGGGGGCGATGGCTACACCTTC.

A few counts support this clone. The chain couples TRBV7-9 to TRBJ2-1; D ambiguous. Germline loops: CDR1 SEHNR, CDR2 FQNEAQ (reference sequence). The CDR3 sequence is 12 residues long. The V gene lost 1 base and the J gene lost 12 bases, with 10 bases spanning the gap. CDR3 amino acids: CASSLENSGQFF. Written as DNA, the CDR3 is TGTGCCAGCAGCTTAGAAAACAGTGGGCAGTTCTTC.

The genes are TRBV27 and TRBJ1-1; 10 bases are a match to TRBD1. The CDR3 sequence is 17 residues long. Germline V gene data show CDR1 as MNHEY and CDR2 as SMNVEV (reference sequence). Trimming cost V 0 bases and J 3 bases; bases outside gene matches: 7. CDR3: CASSLSRQGAWDTEAFF. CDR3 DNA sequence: TGTGCCAGCAGTTTATCCCGACAGGGGGCGTGGGACACTGAAGCTTTCTTT.

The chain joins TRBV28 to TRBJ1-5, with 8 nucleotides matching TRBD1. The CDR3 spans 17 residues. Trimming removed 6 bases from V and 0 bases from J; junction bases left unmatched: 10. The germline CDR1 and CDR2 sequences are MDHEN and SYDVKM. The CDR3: CASRLPDRDYSNQPQHF. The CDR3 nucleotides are TGTGCCAGCAGGCTACCGGACAGGGACTATAGCAATCAGCCCCAGCATTTT.

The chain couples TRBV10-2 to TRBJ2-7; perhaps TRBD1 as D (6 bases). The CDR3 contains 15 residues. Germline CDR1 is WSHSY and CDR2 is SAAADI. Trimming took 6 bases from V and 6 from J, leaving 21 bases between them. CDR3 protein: CASRVLVGASVEQYF. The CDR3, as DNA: TGCGCCAGCAGGGTATTGGTGGGGGCGTCCGTCGAGCAGTACTTC.

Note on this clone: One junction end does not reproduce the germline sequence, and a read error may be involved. In nucleotides, the CDR3 is TGTGCCAGCAGTAGGCCTGGGGCCAACGTCCTGACTTTC. It translates to CASSRPGANVLTF. The V call is TRBV19, the J call TRBJ2-6; the D is unclear. The CDR3 sequence is 13 residues long. CDR1 and CDR2 (germline): LNHDA, SQIVND (reference sequence). Together with reference TRBV19 and TRBJ2-6, the CDR3 gives the full variable domain: DGGITQSPKYLFRKEGQNVTLSCEQNLNHDAMYWYRQDPGQGLRLIYYSQIVNDFQKGDIAEGYSVSREKKESFPLTVTSAQKNPTAFYLCASSRPGANVLTFGAGSRLTVL.

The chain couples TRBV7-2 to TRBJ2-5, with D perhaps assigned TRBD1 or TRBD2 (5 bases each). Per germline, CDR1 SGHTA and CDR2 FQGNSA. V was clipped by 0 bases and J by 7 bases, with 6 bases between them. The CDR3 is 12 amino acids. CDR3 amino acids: CASSLARGTQYF. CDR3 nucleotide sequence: TGTGCCAGCAGCTTAGCGAGGGGGACCCAGTACTTC.

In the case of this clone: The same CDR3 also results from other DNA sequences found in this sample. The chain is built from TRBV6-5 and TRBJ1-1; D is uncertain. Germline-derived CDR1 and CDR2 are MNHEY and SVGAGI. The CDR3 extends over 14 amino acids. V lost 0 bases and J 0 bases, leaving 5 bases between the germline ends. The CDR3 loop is CASSYSLVNTEAFF. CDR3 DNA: TGTGCCAGCAGTTACTCCCTTGTGAACACTGAAGCTTTCTTT.

CDR3 protein: CASSLGTGSAGGPQYF. The CDR3 DNA is TGCGCCAGCAGCTTGGGGACAGGGAGCGCGGGAGGGCCTCAGTACTTC. V and J are TRBV5-1 and TRBJ2-5; D perhaps matches TRBD2 (9 bases). With 0 bases removed from V and 11 bases from J, the gap between germline ends came to 23 bases. The CDR3 totals 16 residues. CDR1 SGHRS and CDR2 YFSETQ come from the germline V gene.

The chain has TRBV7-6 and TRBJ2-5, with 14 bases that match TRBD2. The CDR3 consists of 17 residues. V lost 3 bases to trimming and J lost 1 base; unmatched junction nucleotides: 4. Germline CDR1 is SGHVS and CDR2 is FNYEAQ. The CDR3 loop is CASSFGLAGGSQETQYF. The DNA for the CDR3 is TGTGCCAGCAGCTTTGGACTAGCGGGAGGAAGCCAAGAGACCCAGTACTTC.

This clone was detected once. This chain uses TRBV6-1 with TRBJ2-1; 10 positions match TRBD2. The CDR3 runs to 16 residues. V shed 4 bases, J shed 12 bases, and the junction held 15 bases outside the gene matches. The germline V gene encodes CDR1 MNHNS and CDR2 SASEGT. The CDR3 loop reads CASSATSSGRSQGQFF. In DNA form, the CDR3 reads TGTGCCAGCAGTGCCACCTCTAGCGGGAGAAGTCAAGGGCAGTTCTTC.

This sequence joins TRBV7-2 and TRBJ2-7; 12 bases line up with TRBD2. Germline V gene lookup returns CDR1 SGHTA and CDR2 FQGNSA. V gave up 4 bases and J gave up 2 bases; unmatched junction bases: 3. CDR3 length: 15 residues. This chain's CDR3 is CASSSRTSGTYEQYF. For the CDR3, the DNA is TGTGCCAGCAGCTCCAGGACTAGCGGGACCTACGAGCAGTACTTC. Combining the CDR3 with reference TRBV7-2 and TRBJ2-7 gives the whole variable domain GAGVSQSPSNKVTEKGKDVELRCDPISGHTALYWYRQSLGQGLEFLIYFQGNSAPDKSGLPSDRFSAERTGGSVSTLTIQRTQQEDSAVYLCASSSRTSGTYEQYFGPGTRLTVT.

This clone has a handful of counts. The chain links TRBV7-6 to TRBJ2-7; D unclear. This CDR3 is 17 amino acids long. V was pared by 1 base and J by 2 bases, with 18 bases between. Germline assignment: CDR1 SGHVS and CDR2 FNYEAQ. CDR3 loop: CASSLEAGPSAAYEQYF. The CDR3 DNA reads TGTGCCAGCAGCTTAGAAGCAGGCCCTTCTGCAGCCTACGAGCAGTACTTC.

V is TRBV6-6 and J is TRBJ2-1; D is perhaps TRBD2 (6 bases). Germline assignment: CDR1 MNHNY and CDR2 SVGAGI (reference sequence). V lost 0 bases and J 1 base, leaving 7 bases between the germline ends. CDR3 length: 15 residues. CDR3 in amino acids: CASSYSAGSYNEQFF. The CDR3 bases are TGTGCCAGCAGTTACTCGGCGGGGTCCTACAATGAGCAGTTCTTC.

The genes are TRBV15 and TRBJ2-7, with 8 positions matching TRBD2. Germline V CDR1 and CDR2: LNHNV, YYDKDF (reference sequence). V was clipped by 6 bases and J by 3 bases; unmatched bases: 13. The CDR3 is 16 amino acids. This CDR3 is CATRRLTGGTNYEQYF. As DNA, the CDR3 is TGTGCCACCAGAAGGTTGACGGGGGGGACCAACTACGAGCAGTACTTC.

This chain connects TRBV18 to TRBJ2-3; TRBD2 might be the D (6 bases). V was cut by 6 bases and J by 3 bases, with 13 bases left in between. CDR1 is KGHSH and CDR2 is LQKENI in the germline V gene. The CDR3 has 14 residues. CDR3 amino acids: CASSVAGTTDTQYF. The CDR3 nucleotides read TGTGCCAGCTCCGTGGCGGGAACTACAGATACGCAGTATTTT. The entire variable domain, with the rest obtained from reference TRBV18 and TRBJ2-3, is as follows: NAGVMQNPRHLVRRRGQEARLRCSPMKGHSHVYWYRQLPEEGLKFMVYLQKENIIDESGMPKERFSAEFPKEGPSILRIQQVVRGDSAAYFCASSVAGTTDTQYFGPGTRLTVL.

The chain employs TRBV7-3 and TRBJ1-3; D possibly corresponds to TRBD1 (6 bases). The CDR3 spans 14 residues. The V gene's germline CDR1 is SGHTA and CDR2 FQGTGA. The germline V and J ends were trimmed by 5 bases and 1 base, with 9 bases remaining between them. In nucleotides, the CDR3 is TGTGCCAGCAGCAGCACAGGGTCTGGAAACACCATATATTTT. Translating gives CASSSTGSGNTIYF.